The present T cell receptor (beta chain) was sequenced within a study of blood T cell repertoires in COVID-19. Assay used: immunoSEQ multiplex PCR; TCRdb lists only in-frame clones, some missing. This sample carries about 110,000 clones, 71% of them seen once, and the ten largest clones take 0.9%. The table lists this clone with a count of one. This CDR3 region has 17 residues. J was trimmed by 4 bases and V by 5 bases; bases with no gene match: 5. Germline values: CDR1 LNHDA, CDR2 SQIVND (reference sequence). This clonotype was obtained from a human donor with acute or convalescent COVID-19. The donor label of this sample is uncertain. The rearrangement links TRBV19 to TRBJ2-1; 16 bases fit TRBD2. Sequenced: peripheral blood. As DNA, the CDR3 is TGTGCCAGTAGTGTCGGGACTAGCGGGGGGGCGTACAATGAGCAGTTCTTC. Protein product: CASSVGTSGGAYNEQFF.